The entry below describes one T cell receptor (beta chain). This record belongs to a study of blood T cell repertoires in COVID-19. Study processing details: Amplification of reference gene primers was used by the study to estimate nucleated cell counts. Sequencing was performed with immunoSEQ multiplex PCR; in TCRdb, only in-frame clones are kept and a portion is missing. The V and J calls and clone size were taken over from that table, and D and trimming were inferred from the DNA. The sample carries about 210,000 clones, approximately 82% recorded once. Germline V lookup: CDR1 MNHEY, CDR2 SVGEGT. J lost 5 bases, V lost 4 bases, and 7 bases had no gene match. The CDR3 is made up of 15 amino acids.

The sample was peripheral blood. The chain couples TRBV6-2 or TRBV6-3 to TRBJ1-1; 10 nucleotides align to TRBD1. The sequence came from a woman aged 40-49 years with acute or convalescent COVID-19. The DNA for the CDR3 is TGTGCCAGCAGTTTAGCGGGACAGGGGAGAACTGAAGCTTTCTTT. This encodes CASSLAGQGRTEAFF.